The 21 T cell receptor beta chains in this list originate from one sample, sequenced in a study of PD-1 blockade in classical Hodgkin lymphoma. The time point here: cycle 4 day 1 (C4D1), after 5 to 7 weeks of nivolumab. The patients all showed relapse after autologous stem cell transplantation, while their brentuximab vedotin exposure varied. Magnetic negative selection purified CD4+ T cells from thawed PBMCs. The assay was immunoSEQ multiplex PCR, and TCRdb's table has in-frame clones only and misses some. This sample has 25,000 to 35,000 clones, with around 83% found just once. The sample here was CD4+ T cells from blood, taken before the fourth cycle of nivolumab. These receptors were obtained from a human donor with classical Hodgkin lymphoma.

This clone was seen a single time. The chain employs TRBV29-1 and TRBJ2-5; D remains unclear. This CDR3 spans 12 amino acids. Trimming shortened V by 4 bases and J by 5 bases, and 11 bases separated the two germline ends. Germline-derived CDR1 and CDR2 are SQVTM and ANQGSEA. The CDR3 region has the DNA TGCAGCGTTGGCCACTCCCAGGAGACCCAGTACTTC. Protein: CSVGHSQETQYF. The variable domain in full, completed from reference TRBV29-1 and TRBJ2-5, reads SAVISQKPSRDICQRGTSLTIQCQVDSQVTMMFWYRQQPGQSLTLIATANQGSEATYESGFVIDKFPISRPNLTFSTLTVSNMSPEDSSIYLCSVGHSQETQYFGPGTRLLVL.

The rearrangement links TRBV14 to TRBJ2-7, with D hard to call. This CDR3 has 13 residues. In germline, CDR1 is SGHDN, CDR2 FVKESK. V lost 0 bases and J 6 bases, leaving 9 bases between the germline ends. The CDR3 is CASSQDLRVEQYF. Written as DNA, the CDR3 is TGTGCCAGCAGCCAAGATCTCCGGGTCGAGCAGTACTTC.

This clone has a handful of counts. The J gene is TRBJ1-2, the V gene TRBV18; the match to TRBD1 covers 7 bases. There are 15 residues in the CDR3. Germline CDR1 and CDR2: KGHSH and LQKENI. J was trimmed by 6 bases and V by 6 bases; bases with no gene match: 13. The CDR3 protein is CASSQNSRQGNGYTF. Here the CDR3 DNA reads TGTGCCAGCTCTCAAAACTCCAGACAGGGAAATGGCTACACCTTC. Full variable domain (remainder filled in from reference TRBV18 and TRBJ1-2): NAGVMQNPRHLVRRRGQEARLRCSPMKGHSHVYWYRQLPEEGLKFMVYLQKENIIDESGMPKERFSAEFPKEGPSILRIQQVVRGDSAAYFCASSQNSRQGNGYTFGSGTRLTVV.

The V call is TRBV5-1, the J call TRBJ2-3, with unresolved D. V lost 5 bases to trimming and J lost 1 base, with 17 bases between them. This CDR3 region has 16 residues. Germline loops: CDR1 SGHRS, CDR2 YFSETQ. The CDR3 sequence: CASRGNSLQGTDTQYF. The CDR3 DNA sequence: TGCGCCAGCAGGGGGAACAGCCTTCAGGGCACAGATACGCAGTATTTT.

This rearrangement joins TRBV6-1 to TRBJ2-2; D possibly corresponds to TRBD2 (6 bases). The germline gives CDR1 MNHNS, CDR2 SASEGT. The CDR3 contains 13 residues. V was pared by 7 bases and J by 6 bases, with 12 bases between. This chain's CDR3 is CASNFWGAGELFF. The CDR3 DNA is TGTGCCAGCAACTTTTGGGGGGCCGGGGAGCTGTTTTTT.

This clone was seen only a few times. The rearrangement links TRBV7-9 to TRBJ1-2; D might be TRBD1 (6 bases). Per germline, CDR1 SEHNR and CDR2 FQNEAQ (reference sequence). The CDR3 sequence is 14 residues long. The V and J ends lost 1 base and 3 bases respectively, with 9 bases between them. The CDR3 loop reads CASSLGGRHYGYTF. CDR3 bases: TGTGCCAGCAGCTTAGGGGGGCGGCACTATGGCTACACCTTC.

This sequence joins TRBV7-2 and TRBJ2-5, with no clear D. V lost 3 bases, J lost 5 bases, and 7 bases lay in between. Germline CDR1 SGHTA, CDR2 FQGNSA. The CDR3 runs 12 residues. The CDR3 reads CASSFSIETQYF. The CDR3 nucleotides read TGTGCCAGCAGCTTTAGTATTGAGACCCAGTACTTC.

This clone is a singleton in its sample. The chain recombines TRBV27 with TRBJ1-4; no clear D gene. Looked up from germline, CDR1 is MNHEY and CDR2 is SMNVEV (reference sequence). There are 15 residues in the CDR3. The V gene lost 1 base and the J gene lost 6 bases, with 12 bases spanning the gap. The CDR3 loop reads CASSLFGRRDEKLFF. CDR3 in DNA: TGTGCCAGCAGTTTATTCGGGCGGAGGGATGAAAAACTGTTTTTT.

This clone has more than one count but fewer than ten. The chain is built from TRBV2 and TRBJ2-7; TRBD2 matches 8 bases. The CDR3 spans 14 residues. Germline trimming cut 7 bases from V and 3 bases from J; bases unmatched to any gene: 8. The V gene's germline CDR1 is SNHLY and CDR2 FYNNEI. The CDR3 DNA reads as TGTGCCAGCACGGTAACCAGCGGGAGCTACGAGCAGTACTTC. The encoded protein is CASTVTSGSYEQYF.

This chain uses TRBV5-8 with TRBJ2-5; 7 bases fit TRBD1. This CDR3 comprises 17 residues. Germline values: CDR1 SGHTS, CDR2 YDEGEE. V gave up 0 bases and J gave up 5 bases; unmatched junction bases: 13. The CDR3 DNA follows: TGTGCCAGCAGCTTGGCCTTAGGACTTACCAGGGGGGAGACCCAGTACTTC. This translates into CASSLALGLTRGETQYF.

This chain links TRBV28 with TRBJ2-1; D might be TRBD1 (6 bases). Germline CDR1 is MDHEN and CDR2 is SYDVKM. Trimming took off 7 bases at V and 3 bases at J, with 13 bases between the two ends. This CDR3 comprises 14 residues. In nucleotides, the CDR3 is TGTGCCAGCAACAAGGACAGAATCTACAATGAGCAGTTCTTC. Protein product: CASNKDRIYNEQFF. Full variable domain (missing parts from reference TRBV28 and TRBJ2-1): DVKVTQSSRYLVKRTGEKVFLECVQDMDHENMFWYRQDPGLGLRLIYFSYDVKMKEKGDIPEGYSVSREKKERFSLILESASTNQTSMYLCASNKDRIYNEQFFGPGTRLTVL.

The chain combines TRBV14 with TRBJ1-4, with a tentative D call TRBD1 (6 bases). Germline V CDR1 and CDR2: SGHDN, FVKESK. There are 15 residues in the CDR3. Trimming left V 2 bases short and J 5 bases short, with 12 bases between. The CDR3 spells CASSQNRAVNEKLFF. In DNA, the CDR3 is TGTGCCAGCAGCCAAAACAGGGCTGTCAATGAAAAACTGTTTTTT. Using reference TRBV14 and TRBJ1-4 for the parts outside the CDR3, the full variable domain is EAGVTQFPSHSVIEKGQTVTLRCDPISGHDNLYWYRRVMGKEIKFLLHFVKESKQDESGMPNNRFLAERTGGTYSTLKVQPAELEDSGVYFCASSQNRAVNEKLFFGSGTQLSVL.

V gene TRBV6-5 combines with J gene TRBJ1-2, with D uncertain. The V end was cut by 6 bases, the J end by 4 bases, with 18 bases between. This CDR3 is built from 15 residues. CDR1 and CDR2 (germline): MNHEY, SVGAGI. The chain's CDR3 is CASRERARKGYGYTF. In DNA form, the CDR3 reads TGTGCCAGCAGGGAAAGGGCCAGGAAAGGCTATGGCTACACCTTC.

This clone was recorded once. V gene TRBV19 combines with J gene TRBJ2-2; no clear D. Trimming shortened V by 10 bases and J by 2 bases, and 20 bases separated the two germline ends. The CDR3 loop spans 16 amino acids. The germline CDR1 and CDR2 sequences are LNHDA and SQIVND (reference sequence). The CDR3 nucleotides are TGTGCCACCCCCGTCACTTATCCCCTAAACACCGGGGAGCTGTTTTTT. Translated, it gives CATPVTYPLNTGELFF.

This clone was seen a handful of times. V and J are TRBV2 and TRBJ1-2; perhaps TRBD1 as D (6 bases). In germline, CDR1 is SNHLY, CDR2 FYNNEI. The CDR3 spans 15 residues. Trimming shortened V by 6 bases and J by 6 bases, and 20 bases separated the two germline ends. CDR3 bases: TGTGCCAGCAGACCGCGATCAACCGGGACACATGGCTACACCTTC. Its protein product is CASRPRSTGTHGYTF. Full variable domain (outside the CDR3, taken from reference TRBV2 and TRBJ1-2): EPEVTQTPSHQVTQMGQEVILRCVPISNHLYFYWYRQILGQKVEFLVSFYNNEISEKSEIFDDQFSVERPDGSNFTLKIRSTKLEDSAMYFCASRPRSTGTHGYTFGSGTRLTVV.

This clone appeared once. The V gene is TRBV19, the J gene TRBJ2-5, with D perhaps TRBD1 (6 bases). Germline-derived CDR1 and CDR2 are LNHDA and SQIVND (reference sequence). V shed 3 bases and J shed 2 bases, with 13 bases lying between them. This CDR3 is 15 amino acids long. CDR3 coding DNA: TGTGCCAGTAGTATTGACAGGTTTCGGCAAGAGACCCAGTACTTC. It is translated as CASSIDRFRQETQYF.

The chain joins TRBV5-1 to TRBJ2-2, with TRBD2 matching 11 bases. The trim removed 0 bases at V and 4 bases at J, leaving 5 bases unmatched. The CDR3 runs to 17 residues. Germline V lookup: CDR1 SGHRS, CDR2 YFSETQ. The CDR3 is CASSLALAGAGTGELFF. The CDR3 nucleotides read TGCGCCAGCAGCTTGGCACTAGCGGGAGCTGGCACCGGGGAGCTGTTTTTT.

The chain links TRBV29-1 to TRBJ2-5; D remains ambiguous. CDR1 and CDR2 from the germline V gene are SQVTM and ANQGSEA. Deletions cut 5 bases from V and 0 bases from J, with 10 bases between. The CDR3 loop spans 13 amino acids. The CDR3 DNA is TGCAGCGTTCACGGTCAGAACCAAGAGACCCAGTACTTC. Its translation is CSVHGQNQETQYF.

The rearrangement links TRBV30 to TRBJ1-1, with D unclear. V lost 3 bases to trimming and J lost 6 bases, with 14 bases between them. The CDR3 is 13 residues long. Germline V gene data show CDR1 as GTSNPN and CDR2 as SVGIG (reference sequence). The CDR3 DNA reads as TGTGCCTGGAGGGTCGGAGTTATCTCTGAAGCTTTCTTT. The encoded protein is CAWRVGVISEAFF.

CDR3 in DNA: TGTGCCAGCACCCGCTCGGAGGGGGAGCAGTACTTC. It specifies CASTRSEGEQYF. The gene calls are TRBV2 and TRBJ2-7, with D perhaps TRBD2 (6 bases). The V end was cut by 7 bases, the J end by 7 bases, with 14 bases between. The CDR3 covers 12 residues. Looked up from germline, CDR1 is SNHLY and CDR2 is FYNNEI.

CDR3 protein: CASSEGQGIGKNIQYF. The CDR3 DNA is TGCGCCAGCAGTGAGGGACAGGGGATTGGCAAAAACATTCAGTACTTC. The V gene is TRBV10-2, the J gene TRBJ2-4; TRBD1 aligns across 9 bases. After removal of 2 bases from V and 3 bases from J, the junction contained 5 bases not matched to a gene. CDR3 length equals 16 residues. Germline V gene lookup returns CDR1 WSHSY and CDR2 SAAADI.